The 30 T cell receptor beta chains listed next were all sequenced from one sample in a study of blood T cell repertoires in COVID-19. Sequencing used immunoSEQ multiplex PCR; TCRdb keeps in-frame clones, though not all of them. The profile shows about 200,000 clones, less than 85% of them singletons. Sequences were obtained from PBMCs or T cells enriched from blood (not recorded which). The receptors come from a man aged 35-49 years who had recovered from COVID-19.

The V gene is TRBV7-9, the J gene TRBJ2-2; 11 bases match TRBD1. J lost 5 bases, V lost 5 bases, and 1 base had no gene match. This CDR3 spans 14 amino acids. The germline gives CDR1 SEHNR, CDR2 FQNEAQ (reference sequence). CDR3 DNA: TGTGCCAGCAGCCGGGACAGGGGGACCGGGGAGCTGTTTTTT. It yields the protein CASSRDRGTGELFF.

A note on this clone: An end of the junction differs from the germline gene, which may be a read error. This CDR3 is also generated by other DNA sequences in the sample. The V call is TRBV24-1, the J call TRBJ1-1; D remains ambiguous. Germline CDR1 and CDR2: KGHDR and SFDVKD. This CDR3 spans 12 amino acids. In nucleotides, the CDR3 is TGTGCCACAAGTGACGGGAACACTGAAGCTTTCTTT. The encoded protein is CATSDGNTEAFF.

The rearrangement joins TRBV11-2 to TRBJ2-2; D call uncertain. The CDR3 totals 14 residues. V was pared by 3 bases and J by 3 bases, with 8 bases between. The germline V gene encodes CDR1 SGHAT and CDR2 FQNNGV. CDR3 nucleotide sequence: TGTGCCAGCAGCTTGGAGTGGGACACCGGGGAGCTGTTTTTT. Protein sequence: CASSLEWDTGELFF.

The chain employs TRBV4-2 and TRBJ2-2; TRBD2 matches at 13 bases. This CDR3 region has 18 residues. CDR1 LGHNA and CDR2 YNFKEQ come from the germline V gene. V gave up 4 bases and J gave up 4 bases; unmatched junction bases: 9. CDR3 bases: TGTGCCAGCAGCCTGCGACTAGCGGGAGGCGGTAGCACCGGGGAGCTGTTTTTT. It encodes CASSLRLAGGGSTGELFF.

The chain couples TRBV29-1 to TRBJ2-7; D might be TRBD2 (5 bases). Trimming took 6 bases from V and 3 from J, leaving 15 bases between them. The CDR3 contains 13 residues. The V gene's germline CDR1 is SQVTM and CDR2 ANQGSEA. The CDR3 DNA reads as TGCAGCGTCTCCCCGGACGGGATCTACGAGCAGTACTTC. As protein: CSVSPDGIYEQYF.

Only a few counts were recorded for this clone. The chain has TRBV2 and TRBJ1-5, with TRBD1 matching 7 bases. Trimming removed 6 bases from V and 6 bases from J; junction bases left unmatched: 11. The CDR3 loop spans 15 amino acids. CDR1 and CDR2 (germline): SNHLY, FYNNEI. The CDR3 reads CASRADRVEGQPQHF. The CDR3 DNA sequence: TGTGCCAGCAGAGCTGACAGGGTGGAGGGTCAGCCCCAGCATTTT.

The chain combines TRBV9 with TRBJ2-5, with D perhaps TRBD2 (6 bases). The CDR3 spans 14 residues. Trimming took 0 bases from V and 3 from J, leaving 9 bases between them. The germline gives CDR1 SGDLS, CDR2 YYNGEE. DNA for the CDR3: TGTGCCAGCAGCGTAGCTGCGGGAAAAGAGACCCAGTACTTC. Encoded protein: CASSVAAGKETQYF.

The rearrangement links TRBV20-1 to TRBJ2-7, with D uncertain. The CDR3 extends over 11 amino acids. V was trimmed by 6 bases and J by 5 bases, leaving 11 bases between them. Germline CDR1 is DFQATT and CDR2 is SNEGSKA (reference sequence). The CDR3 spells CSAQVVHEQYF. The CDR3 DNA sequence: TGCAGTGCCCAGGTAGTCCACGAGCAGTACTTC.

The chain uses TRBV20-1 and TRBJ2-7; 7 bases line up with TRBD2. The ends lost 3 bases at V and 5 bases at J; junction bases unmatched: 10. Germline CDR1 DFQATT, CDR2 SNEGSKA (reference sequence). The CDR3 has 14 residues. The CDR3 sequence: CSASGGSEPHEQYF. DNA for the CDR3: TGCAGTGCTAGTGGCGGGAGTGAGCCCCACGAGCAGTACTTC.

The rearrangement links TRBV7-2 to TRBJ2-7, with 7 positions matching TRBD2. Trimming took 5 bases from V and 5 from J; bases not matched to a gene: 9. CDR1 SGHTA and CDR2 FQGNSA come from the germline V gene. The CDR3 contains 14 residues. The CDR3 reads CASSPRGGPNEQYF. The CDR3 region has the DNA TGTGCCAGCAGCCCTAGGGGAGGGCCGAACGAGCAGTACTTC. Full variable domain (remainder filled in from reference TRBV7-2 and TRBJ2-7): GAGVSQSPSNKVTEKGKDVELRCDPISGHTALYWYRQSLGQGLEFLIYFQGNSAPDKSGLPSDRFSAERTGGSVSTLTIQRTQQEDSAVYLCASSPRGGPNEQYFGPGTRLTVT.

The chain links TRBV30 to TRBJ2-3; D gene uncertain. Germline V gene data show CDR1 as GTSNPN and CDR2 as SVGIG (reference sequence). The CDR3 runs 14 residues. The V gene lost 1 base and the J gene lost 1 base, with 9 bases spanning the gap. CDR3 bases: TGTGCCTGGAGTGACAAACGGGGCACAGATACGCAGTATTTT. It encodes CAWSDKRGTDTQYF.

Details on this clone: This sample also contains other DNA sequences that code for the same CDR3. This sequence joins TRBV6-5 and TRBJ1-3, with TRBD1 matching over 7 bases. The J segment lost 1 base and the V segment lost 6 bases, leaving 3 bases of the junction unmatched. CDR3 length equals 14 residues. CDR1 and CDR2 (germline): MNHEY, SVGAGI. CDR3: CASRRTGSGNTIYF. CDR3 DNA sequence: TGTGCCAGCAGACGGACAGGATCTGGAAACACCATATATTTT.

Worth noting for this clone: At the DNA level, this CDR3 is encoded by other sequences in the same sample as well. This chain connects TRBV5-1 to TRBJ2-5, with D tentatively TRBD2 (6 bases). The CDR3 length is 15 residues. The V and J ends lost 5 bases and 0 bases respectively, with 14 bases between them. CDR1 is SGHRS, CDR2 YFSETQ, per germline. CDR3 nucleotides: TGCGCCAGCAGTCTCGGTCCTAGCGACCAAGAGACCCAGTACTTC. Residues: CASSLGPSDQETQYF.

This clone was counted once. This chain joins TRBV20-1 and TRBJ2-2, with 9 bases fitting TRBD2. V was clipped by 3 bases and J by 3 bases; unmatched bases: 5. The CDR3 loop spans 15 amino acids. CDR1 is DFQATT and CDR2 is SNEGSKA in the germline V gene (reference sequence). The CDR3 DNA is TGCAGTGCTAGTATGCGCGGGAGGGACACCGGGGAGCTGTTTTTT. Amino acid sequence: CSASMRGRDTGELFF.

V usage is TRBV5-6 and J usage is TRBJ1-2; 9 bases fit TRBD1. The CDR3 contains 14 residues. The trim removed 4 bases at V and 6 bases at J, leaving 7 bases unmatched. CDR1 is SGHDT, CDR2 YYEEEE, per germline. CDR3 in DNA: TGTGCCAGCAGCACTCGGACAGGGGAGGATGGCTACACCTTC. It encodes CASSTRTGEDGYTF.

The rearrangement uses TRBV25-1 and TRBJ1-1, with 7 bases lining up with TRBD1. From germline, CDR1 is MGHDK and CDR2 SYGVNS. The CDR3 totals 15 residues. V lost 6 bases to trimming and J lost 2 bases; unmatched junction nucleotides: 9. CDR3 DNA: TGTGCCAGCAGAGAGACAGGGTGGTCCAACACTGAAGCTTTCTTT. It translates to CASRETGWSNTEAFF.

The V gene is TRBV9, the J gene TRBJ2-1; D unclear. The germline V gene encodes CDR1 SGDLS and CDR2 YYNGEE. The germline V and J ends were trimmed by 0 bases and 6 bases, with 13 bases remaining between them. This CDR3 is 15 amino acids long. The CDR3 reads CASSVAMSLRNEQFF. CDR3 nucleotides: TGTGCCAGCAGCGTAGCTATGTCTCTTCGCAATGAGCAGTTCTTC. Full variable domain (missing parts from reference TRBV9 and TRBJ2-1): DSGVTQTPKHLITATGQRVTLRCSPRSGDLSVYWYQQSLDQGLQFLIQYYNGEERAKGNILERFSAQQFPDLHSELNLSSLELGDSALYFCASSVAMSLRNEQFFGPGTRLTVL.

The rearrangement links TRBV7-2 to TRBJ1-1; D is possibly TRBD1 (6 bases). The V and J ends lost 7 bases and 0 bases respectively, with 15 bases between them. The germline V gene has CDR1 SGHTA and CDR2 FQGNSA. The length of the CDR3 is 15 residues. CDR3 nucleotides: TGTGCCAGCATCATATACGGACAGTTGAACACTGAAGCTTTCTTT. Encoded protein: CASIIYGQLNTEAFF. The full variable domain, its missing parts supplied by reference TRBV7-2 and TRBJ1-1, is GAGVSQSPSNKVTEKGKDVELRCDPISGHTALYWYRQSLGQGLEFLIYFQGNSAPDKSGLPSDRFSAERTGGSVSTLTIQRTQQEDSAVYLCASIIYGQLNTEAFFGQGTRLTVV.

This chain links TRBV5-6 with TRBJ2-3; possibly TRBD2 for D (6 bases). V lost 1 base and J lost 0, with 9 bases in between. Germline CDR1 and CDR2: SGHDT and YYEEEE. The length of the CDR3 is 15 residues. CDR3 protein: CASSLPGTSTDTQYF. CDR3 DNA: TGTGCCAGCAGCTTGCCCGGGACTAGCACAGATACGCAGTATTTT.

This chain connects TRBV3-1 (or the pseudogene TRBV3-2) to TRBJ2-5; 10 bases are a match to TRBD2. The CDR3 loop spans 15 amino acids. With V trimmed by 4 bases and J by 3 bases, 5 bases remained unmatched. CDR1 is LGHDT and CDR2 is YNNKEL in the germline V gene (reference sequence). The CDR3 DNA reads TGTGCCAGCAGCCTAGCGGGAGGAGCCGAAGAGACCCAGTACTTC. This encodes CASSLAGGAEETQYF.

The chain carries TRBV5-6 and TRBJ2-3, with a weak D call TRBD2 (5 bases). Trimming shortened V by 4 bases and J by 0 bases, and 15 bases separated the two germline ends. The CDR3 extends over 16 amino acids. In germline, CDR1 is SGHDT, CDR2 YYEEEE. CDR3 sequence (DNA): TGTGCCAGCAGCGAAACTAGGGTTTCAAGCACAGATACGCAGTATTTT. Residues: CASSETRVSSTDTQYF.

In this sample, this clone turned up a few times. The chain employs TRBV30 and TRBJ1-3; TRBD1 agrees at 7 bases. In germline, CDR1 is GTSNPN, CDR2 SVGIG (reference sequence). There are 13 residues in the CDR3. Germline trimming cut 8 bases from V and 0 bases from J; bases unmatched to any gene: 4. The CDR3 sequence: CARRQGSGNTIYF. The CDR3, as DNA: TGTGCCCGGCGACAGGGCTCTGGAAACACCATATATTTT.

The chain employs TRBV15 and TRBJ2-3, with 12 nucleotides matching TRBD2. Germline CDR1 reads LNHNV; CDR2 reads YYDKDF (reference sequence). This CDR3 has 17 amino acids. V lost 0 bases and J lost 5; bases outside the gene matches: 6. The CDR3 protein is CATSRERLAGVLDTQYF. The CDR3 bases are TGTGCCACCAGCAGAGAACGACTAGCGGGAGTGTTAGATACGCAGTATTTT.

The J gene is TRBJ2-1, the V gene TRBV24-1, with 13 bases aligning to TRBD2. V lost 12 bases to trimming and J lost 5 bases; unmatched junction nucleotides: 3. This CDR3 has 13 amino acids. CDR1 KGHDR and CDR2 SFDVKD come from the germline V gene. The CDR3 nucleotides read TGTGCCTCCGGACTAGCGGGGGACAATGAGCAGTTCTTC. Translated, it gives CASGLAGDNEQFF.

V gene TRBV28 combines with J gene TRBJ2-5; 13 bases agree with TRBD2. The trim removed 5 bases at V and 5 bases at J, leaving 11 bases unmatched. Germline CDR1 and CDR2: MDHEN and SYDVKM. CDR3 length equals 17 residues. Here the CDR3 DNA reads TGTGCCAGCAGTAGGACTAGCGGGAGTGTAGGGTTTGAGACCCAGTACTTC. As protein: CASSRTSGSVGFETQYF. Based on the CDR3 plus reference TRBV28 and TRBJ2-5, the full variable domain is DVKVTQSSRYLVKRTGEKVFLECVQDMDHENMFWYRQDPGLGLRLIYFSYDVKMKEKGDIPEGYSVSREKKERFSLILESASTNQTSMYLCASSRTSGSVGFETQYFGPGTRLLVL.

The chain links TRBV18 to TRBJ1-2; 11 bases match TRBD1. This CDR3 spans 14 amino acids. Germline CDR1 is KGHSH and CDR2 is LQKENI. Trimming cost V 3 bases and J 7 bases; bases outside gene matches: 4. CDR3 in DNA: TGTGCCAGCTCACCCGGACAGGGGGCCTCTGGCTACACCTTC. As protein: CASSPGQGASGYTF.

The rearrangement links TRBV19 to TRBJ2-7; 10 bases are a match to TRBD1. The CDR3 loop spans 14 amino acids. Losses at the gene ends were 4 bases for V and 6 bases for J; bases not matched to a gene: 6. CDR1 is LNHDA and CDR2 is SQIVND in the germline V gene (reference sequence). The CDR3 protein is CASSTNRDRGEQYF. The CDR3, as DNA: TGTGCCAGTAGTACCAACCGGGACAGGGGCGAGCAGTACTTC.

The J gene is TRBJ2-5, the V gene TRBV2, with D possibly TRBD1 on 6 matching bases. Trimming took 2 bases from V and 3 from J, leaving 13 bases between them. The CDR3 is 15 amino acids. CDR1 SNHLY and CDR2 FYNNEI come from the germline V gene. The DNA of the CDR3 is TGTGCCAGCAGTGAACAGGGGCAACTGAAAGAGACCCAGTACTTC. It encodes CASSEQGQLKETQYF.

The CDR3 DNA is TGCGCCAGCGGCGCGGGAGTGGCTCCTGAGCAGTTCTTC. It encodes CASGAGVAPEQFF. The chain carries TRBV4-1 and TRBJ2-1, with 7 positions matching TRBD2. CDR1 MGHRA and CDR2 YSYEKL come from the germline V gene. This CDR3 spans 13 amino acids. V was clipped by 8 bases and J by 9 bases; unmatched bases: 10.

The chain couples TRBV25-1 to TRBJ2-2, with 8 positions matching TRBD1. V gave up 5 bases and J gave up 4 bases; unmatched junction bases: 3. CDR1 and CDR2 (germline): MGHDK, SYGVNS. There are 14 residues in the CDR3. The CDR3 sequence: CASSKQGGTGELFF. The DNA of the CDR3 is TGTGCCAGCAGTAAACAGGGGGGCACCGGGGAGCTGTTTTTT.